The 28 T cell receptor beta chains in this list originate from one sample, sequenced in a study of T cell changes during pregnancy in multiple sclerosis. Clones were sequenced by immunoSEQ multiplex PCR, and TCRdb holds only the in-frame ones, with some missing. The sample holds more than 55,000 clones; 85% to 95% are singletons and the top ten take 0.95% to 1.5%. The specimen comprised peripheral blood, sampled in the third trimester of pregnancy. These receptors were taken from a female donor with multiple sclerosis, enrolled in a pregnancy study.

This clone occurred a few times. This rearrangement joins TRBV13 to TRBJ1-2; D not resolved. The CDR3 sequence is 12 residues long. Trimming stripped 5 bases from V and 2 bases from J, with 6 bases between. Germline V gives CDR1 PRHDT, CDR2 FYEKMQ (reference sequence). The CDR3 DNA reads as TGTGCCAGCAGCCGAGAGAACTATGGCTACACCTTC. Residues: CASSRENYGYTF.

The chain uses TRBV28 and TRBJ1-5, with TRBD1 matching over 11 bases. In germline, CDR1 is MDHEN, CDR2 SYDVKM. The CDR3 runs to 15 residues. V shed 6 bases and J 7 bases; nucleotides not matched to a gene: 8. CDR3 region: CASSLRTGGSQPQHF. CDR3 DNA: TGTGCCAGCAGCCTAAGGACAGGGGGCAGCCAGCCCCAGCATTTT.

The rearrangement joins TRBV19 to TRBJ2-1; D may be TRBD1 (5 bases). V was pared by 5 bases and J by 9 bases, with 11 bases between. Looked up from germline, CDR1 is LNHDA and CDR2 is SQIVND (reference sequence). There are 12 residues in the CDR3. The CDR3 DNA reads as TGTGCCAGTAGTGCAGGGTTTAGTGAGCAGTTCTTC. Translation: CASSAGFSEQFF. The full variable domain, with the rest looked up from reference TRBV19 and TRBJ2-1, is DGGITQSPKYLFRKEGQNVTLSCEQNLNHDAMYWYRQDPGQGLRLIYYSQIVNDFQKGDIAEGYSVSREKKESFPLTVTSAQKNPTAFYLCASSAGFSEQFFGPGTRLTVL.

The chain employs TRBV27 and TRBJ2-3; tentative D call: TRBD2 (6 bases). Trimming took off 1 base at V and 4 bases at J, with 12 bases between the two ends. In germline, CDR1 is MNHEY, CDR2 SMNVEV (reference sequence). The CDR3 length is 15 residues. The CDR3 DNA reads TGTGCCAGCAGTTTATTGGAGGGGAGAGCAGATACGCAGTATTTT. The encoded protein is CASSLLEGRADTQYF.

This CDR3 reads CASSSDPGASTQYF. DNA of the CDR3: TGTGCCAGCAGCTCCGATCCAGGGGCGAGTACGCAGTATTTT. This chain uses TRBV11-1 with TRBJ2-3; D may be TRBD1 (6 bases). The germline CDR1 and CDR2 sequences are SGHAT and FQDESV (reference sequence). CDR3 length: 14 amino acids. The ends were cut back, 4 bases at V and 8 bases at J, with 16 bases in the middle.

The chain combines TRBV11-2 with TRBJ2-7; no reliable D call. Per germline, CDR1 SGHAT and CDR2 FQNNGV. Trimming removed 3 bases at V and 2 bases at J, with 8 bases between. CDR3 length: 13 amino acids. This CDR3 reads CASSFALTYEQYF. CDR3 nucleotide sequence: TGTGCCAGCAGCTTCGCACTTACCTACGAGCAGTACTTC.

The rearrangement uses TRBV5-5 and TRBJ2-3; D is possibly TRBD1 (6 bases). Germline loops: CDR1 SGHKS, CDR2 YYEKEE (reference sequence). V dropped 1 base and J dropped 0 bases, with 12 bases sitting between them. CDR3 length: 16 residues. The CDR3 loop is CASSLLHRDSTDTQYF. CDR3 nucleotides: TGTGCCAGCAGCTTGTTACACAGGGACAGCACAGATACGCAGTATTTT.

The rearrangement links TRBV10-3 to TRBJ2-2; a possible D gene is TRBD2 (6 bases). V was cut by 6 bases and J by 6 bases, with 11 bases left in between. Germline V gives CDR1 ENHRY, CDR2 SYGVKD. CDR3 length equals 13 residues. This CDR3 reads CAIREGLPGELFF. In DNA form, the CDR3 reads TGTGCCATCAGAGAGGGACTGCCCGGGGAGCTGTTTTTT.

This clone was recorded once. V usage is TRBV30 and J usage is TRBJ2-3; maybe TRBD2 (6 bases). The germline V gene encodes CDR1 GTSNPN and CDR2 SVGIG (reference sequence). Between the trimmed V and J ends, which lost 5 bases and 6 bases, there was a span of 9 bases. The CDR3 has 11 amino acids. CDR3 coding DNA: TGTGCCTGGGGGACTGATGATACGCAGTATTTT. It codes for CAWGTDDTQYF.

In this sample, this clone turned up once. The chain couples TRBV19 to TRBJ2-7, with 9 bases identical to TRBD1. Germline V gives CDR1 LNHDA, CDR2 SQIVND (reference sequence). The V and J ends lost 4 bases and 2 bases, in that order; junction bases with no gene match: 12. This CDR3 is 17 amino acids long. The CDR3 spells CASSTEPGQGVPYEQYF. Written as DNA, the CDR3 is TGTGCCAGTAGTACGGAACCGGGACAGGGAGTCCCCTACGAGCAGTACTTC. The whole variable domain, remainder taken from reference TRBV19 and TRBJ2-7, is DGGITQSPKYLFRKEGQNVTLSCEQNLNHDAMYWYRQDPGQGLRLIYYSQIVNDFQKGDIAEGYSVSREKKESFPLTVTSAQKNPTAFYLCASSTEPGQGVPYEQYFGPGTRLTVT.

The rearrangement joins TRBV5-6 to TRBJ2-7; no clear D gene. Trimming cost V 0 bases and J 3 bases, with 13 bases left between them. The CDR3 has 15 amino acids. The germline CDR1 and CDR2 sequences are SGHDT and YYEEEE. The CDR3 sequence: CASSLDRGGLYEQYF. DNA of the CDR3: TGTGCCAGCAGCTTGGATCGCGGCGGCCTCTACGAGCAGTACTTC.

The genes are TRBV18 and TRBJ2-7, with 8 bases aligning to TRBD1. This CDR3 is 15 amino acids long. Per germline, CDR1 KGHSH and CDR2 LQKENI. V dropped 3 bases and J dropped 2; count of bases not matched to a gene: 6. The CDR3 sequence is CASSPGQGSTYEQYF. CDR3 DNA: TGTGCCAGCTCACCTGGACAGGGATCGACCTACGAGCAGTACTTC.

J is TRBJ1-5 and V is TRBV27; TRBD1 matches at 8 bases. This CDR3 is built from 18 residues. The V segment lost 2 bases and the J segment 0 bases; nucleotides outside the gene matches: 9. Germline lookup yields CDR1 MNHEY and CDR2 SMNVEV (reference sequence). CDR3 bases: TGTGCCAGCAGTTTACGCAGGGGGCGACCCAATAGCAATCAGCCCCAGCATTTT. Its protein product is CASSLRRGRPNSNQPQHF.

The rearrangement uses TRBV4-2 and TRBJ2-6, with a tentative D call TRBD2 (5 bases). The CDR3 is 19 amino acids. With 3 bases removed from V and 0 bases from J, the gap between germline ends came to 18 bases. Germline assignment: CDR1 LGHNA and CDR2 YNFKEQ. DNA for the CDR3: TGTGCCAGCAGCCAGGAGGACGGACCTAACTACTCTGGGGCCAACGTCCTGACTTTC. This sequence encodes CASSQEDGPNYSGANVLTF.

This chain links TRBV7-2 with TRBJ2-7, with 10 bases identical to TRBD1. The germline CDR1 and CDR2 sequences are SGHTA and FQGNSA. Germline trimming cut 1 base from V and 4 bases from J; bases unmatched to any gene: 4. This CDR3 contains 15 residues. The CDR3 protein is CASSLGQGALYEQYF. The CDR3 DNA sequence: TGTGCCAGCAGCTTAGGACAGGGGGCATTGTACGAGCAGTACTTC. The full variable domain, its missing parts supplied by reference TRBV7-2 and TRBJ2-7, is GAGVSQSPSNKVTEKGKDVELRCDPISGHTALYWYRQSLGQGLEFLIYFQGNSAPDKSGLPSDRFSAERTGGSVSTLTIQRTQQEDSAVYLCASSLGQGALYEQYFGPGTRLTVT.

This chain uses TRBV29-1 with TRBJ2-7; 10 bases are shared with TRBD1. V shed 6 bases, J shed 5 bases, and the junction held 7 bases outside the gene matches. The germline gives CDR1 SQVTM, CDR2 ANQGSEA. The CDR3 has 13 amino acids. The CDR3 loop reads CSVVDRGPHEQYF. Written as DNA, the CDR3 is TGCAGCGTCGTTGACAGGGGGCCCCACGAGCAGTACTTC.

This CDR3 reads CASSSRTVYGYTF. The CDR3 DNA reads as TGTGCCAGCAGTTCCCGGACAGTTTATGGCTACACCTTC. V and J are TRBV28 and TRBJ1-2, with D possibly TRBD1 on 6 matching bases. The CDR3 loop spans 13 amino acids. The V gene lost 4 bases and the J gene lost 5 bases, with 11 bases spanning the gap. Germline V gene lookup returns CDR1 MDHEN and CDR2 SYDVKM.

The chain couples TRBV11-2 to TRBJ1-1; no clear D gene. The CDR3 contains 12 residues. The germline V and J ends were trimmed by 5 bases and 4 bases, with 8 bases remaining between them. Germline CDR1 SGHAT, CDR2 FQNNGV. CDR3 protein: CASSEDRTEAFF. CDR3 DNA sequence: TGTGCCAGCAGCGAGGATCGCACTGAAGCTTTCTTT.

The rearrangement uses TRBV6-1 and TRBJ2-2; TRBD1 agrees at 7 bases. Germline V gene lookup returns CDR1 MNHNS and CDR2 SASEGT. V was pared by 7 bases and J by 3 bases, with 8 bases of the junction left unmatched. The CDR3 consists of 15 residues. CDR3 protein: CASTRRGGDTGELFF. CDR3 DNA sequence: TGTGCCAGCACTCGACGAGGGGGCGACACCGGGGAGCTGTTTTTT.

Points on this clone: At one boundary the junction diverges from the germline segment, which might be a read error. V gene TRBV5-1 combines with J gene TRBJ2-1; TRBD2 matches 10 bases. The CDR3 sequence is 15 residues long. The germline V gene encodes CDR1 SGHRS and CDR2 YFSETQ. The CDR3 region has the DNA TGCGCCAGCAGCTTAGCGGGAGGGCGTTACATTGAGCAGTTCTTC. Its protein product is CASSLAGGRYIEQFF.

V usage is TRBV5-1 and J usage is TRBJ2-5, with D unclear. The closer fit of TRBJ2-7 to the DNA end suggests the J call may be wrong. CDR1 is SGHRS, CDR2 YFSETQ, per germline. The CDR3 runs to 14 residues. CDR3 loop: CASSLGAEIHEQYF. The CDR3 nucleotides are TGCGCCAGCAGCTTGGGGGCCGAGATCCACGAGCAGTACTTC.

This chain joins TRBV5-6 and TRBJ2-7; D is ambiguous. V gave up 1 base and J gave up 6 bases, with 11 bases separating them. CDR3 length: 13 residues. Germline CDR1 and CDR2: SGHDT and YYEEEE. DNA for the CDR3: TGTGCCAGCAGCTTGAGTCTCCGAGGCGAGCAGTACTTC. Translated: CASSLSLRGEQYF.

This clone was observed a single time. The chain employs TRBV30 and TRBJ2-6; tentative D call: TRBD2 (6 bases). CDR1 and CDR2 (germline): GTSNPN, SVGIG (reference sequence). The CDR3 has 17 residues. V shed 8 bases and J shed 0 bases, with 20 bases lying between them. The CDR3 reads CATPTSTSVSGANVLTF. The DNA for the CDR3 is TGTGCCACCCCGACTAGTACTTCCGTCTCTGGGGCCAACGTCCTGACTTTC.

The J gene is TRBJ2-5, the V gene TRBV10-2, with 9 bases matching TRBD2. The CDR3 length is 17 residues. Germline values: CDR1 WSHSY, CDR2 SAAADI. V was clipped by 2 bases and J by 5 bases; unmatched bases: 12. The CDR3 bases are TGCGCCAGCAGTGAGGGGGTTAGCGGGAGTGTCGGGGAGACCCAGTACTTC. It specifies CASSEGVSGSVGETQYF.

The chain links TRBV30 to TRBJ2-6; tentatively, D is TRBD2 (5 bases). The CDR3 covers 15 residues. Germline CDR1 GTSNPN, CDR2 SVGIG (reference sequence). Trimming removed 0 bases from V and 2 bases from J, with 8 bases in between. Here the CDR3 DNA reads TGTGCCTGGAGTGTTACCGGGGCTGGGGCCAACGTCCTGACTTTC. As protein: CAWSVTGAGANVLTF.

The V call is TRBV5-1, the J call TRBJ2-7; 10 bases match TRBD1. CDR1 SGHRS and CDR2 YFSETQ come from the germline V gene. There are 15 residues in the CDR3. V lost 1 base to trimming and J lost 3 bases; unmatched junction nucleotides: 4. The CDR3 DNA is TGCGCCAGCAGCTTGAGGGACAGGGGAAGCTACGAGCAGTACTTC. It encodes CASSLRDRGSYEQYF.

The chain carries TRBV4-1 and TRBJ2-7; 7 bases fit TRBD1. J gave up 2 bases and V 3 bases, and 13 bases lay outside the gene matches. CDR3 length equals 17 residues. Germline CDR1 reads MGHRA; CDR2 reads YSYEKL. As DNA, the CDR3 is TGCGCCAGCAGCCACCCGACAGGGCATGGGGCCGCCTACGAGCAGTACTTC. Its translation is CASSHPTGHGAAYEQYF.

The chain is built from TRBV9 and TRBJ2-4; the match to TRBD2 covers 16 bases. There are 15 residues in the CDR3. Germline V lookup: CDR1 SGDLS, CDR2 YYNGEE. Trimming at V came to 3 bases and at J to 7 bases, leaving 1 base not matched to a gene. The CDR3 region has the DNA TGTGCCAGCAGCGCGGGACTAGCGGGAGGGAACATTCAGTACTTC. It codes for CASSAGLAGGNIQYF.